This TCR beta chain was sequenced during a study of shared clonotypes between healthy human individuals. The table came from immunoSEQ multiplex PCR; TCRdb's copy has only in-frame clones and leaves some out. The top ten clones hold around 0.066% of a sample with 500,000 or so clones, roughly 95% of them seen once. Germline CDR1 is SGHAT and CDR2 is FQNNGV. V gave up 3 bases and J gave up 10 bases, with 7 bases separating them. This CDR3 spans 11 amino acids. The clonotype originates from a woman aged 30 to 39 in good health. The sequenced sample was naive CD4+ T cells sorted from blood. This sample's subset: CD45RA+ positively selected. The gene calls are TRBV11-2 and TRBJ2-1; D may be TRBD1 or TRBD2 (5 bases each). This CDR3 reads CASSFRGEQFF. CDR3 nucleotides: TGTGCCAGCAGCTTTCGGGGCGAGCAGTTCTTC. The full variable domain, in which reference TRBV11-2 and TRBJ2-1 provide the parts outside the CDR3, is EAGVAQSPRYKIIEKRQSVAFWCNPISGHATLYWYQQILGQGPKLLIQFQNNGVVDDSQLPKDRFSAERLKGVDSTLKIQPAKLEDSAVYLCASSFRGEQFFGPGTRLTVL.